A single T cell receptor (beta chain) is shown here with its context. The data originate from a study of blood T cell repertoires in COVID-19. Study-level information: Samples representing acute and convalescent COVID-19 were sourced from the United States, Italy and Spain. T cells, B-cell-depleted T cells, or PBMCs supplied cDNA or gDNA.

The protocol was immunoSEQ multiplex PCR, while the TCRdb copy is restricted to in-frame clones and leaves out a portion. The data hold around 35,000 clones, with roughly 86% observed a single time. Germline CDR1 and CDR2: MGHDK and SYGVNS. This CDR3 has 12 amino acids. Trimming shortened V by 4 bases and J by 7 bases, and 8 bases separated the two germline ends. This sequence joins TRBV25-1 and TRBJ1-5, with D perhaps TRBD1 (5 bases). The sequenced sample was peripheral blood. This TCR derives from a human donor in a cohort sampled during active COVID-19. The CDR3 is CASSVQGQPQHF. The CDR3 DNA follows: TGTGCCAGCAGTGTTCAGGGCCAGCCCCAGCATTTT.